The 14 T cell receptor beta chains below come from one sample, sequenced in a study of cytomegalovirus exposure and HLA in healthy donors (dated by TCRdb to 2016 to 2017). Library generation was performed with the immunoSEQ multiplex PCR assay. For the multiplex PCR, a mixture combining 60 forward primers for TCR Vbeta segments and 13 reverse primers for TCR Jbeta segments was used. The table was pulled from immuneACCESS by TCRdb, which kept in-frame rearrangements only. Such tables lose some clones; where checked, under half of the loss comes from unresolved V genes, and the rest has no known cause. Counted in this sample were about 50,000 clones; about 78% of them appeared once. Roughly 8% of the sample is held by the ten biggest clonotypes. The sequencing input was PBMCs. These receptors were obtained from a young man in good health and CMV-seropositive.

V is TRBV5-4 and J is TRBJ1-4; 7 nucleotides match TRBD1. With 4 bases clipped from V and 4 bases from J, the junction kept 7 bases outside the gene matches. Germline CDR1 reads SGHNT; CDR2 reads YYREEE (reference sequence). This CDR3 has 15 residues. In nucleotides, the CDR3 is TGTGCCAGCAGCCGACAGGGCCCTGGTAATGAAAAACTGTTTTTT. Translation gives CASSRQGPGNEKLFF.

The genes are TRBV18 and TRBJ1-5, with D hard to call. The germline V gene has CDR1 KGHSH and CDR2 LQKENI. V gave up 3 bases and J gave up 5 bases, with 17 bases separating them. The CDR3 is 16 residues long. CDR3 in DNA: TGTGCCAGCTCACCTCCGGGCGGAGGAGGTTATCAGCCCCAGCATTTT. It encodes CASSPPGGGGYQPQHF.

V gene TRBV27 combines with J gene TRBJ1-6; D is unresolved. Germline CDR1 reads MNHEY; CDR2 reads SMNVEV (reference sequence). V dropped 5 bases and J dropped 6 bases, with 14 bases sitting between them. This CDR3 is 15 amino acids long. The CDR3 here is CASSTRGDGNSPLHF. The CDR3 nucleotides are TGTGCCAGCAGTACCCGCGGGGATGGTAATTCACCCCTCCACTTT.

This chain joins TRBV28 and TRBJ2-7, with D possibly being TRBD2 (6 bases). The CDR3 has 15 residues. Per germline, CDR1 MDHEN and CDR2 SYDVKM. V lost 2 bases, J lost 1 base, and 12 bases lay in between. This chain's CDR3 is CASSLNPGGSYEQYF. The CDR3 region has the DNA TGTGCCAGCAGTTTAAATCCAGGAGGGTCCTACGAGCAGTACTTC.

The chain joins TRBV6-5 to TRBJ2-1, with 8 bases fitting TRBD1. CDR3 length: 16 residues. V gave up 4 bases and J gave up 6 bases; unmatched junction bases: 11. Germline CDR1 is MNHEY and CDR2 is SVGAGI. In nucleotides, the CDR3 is TGTGCCAGCAGTTGGTCGGACAGGGCCTCAATCAATGAGCAGTTCTTC. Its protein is CASSWSDRASINEQFF.

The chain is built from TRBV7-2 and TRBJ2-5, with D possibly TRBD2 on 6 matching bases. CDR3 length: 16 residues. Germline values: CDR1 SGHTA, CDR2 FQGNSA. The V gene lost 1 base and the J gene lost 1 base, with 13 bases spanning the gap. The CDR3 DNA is TGTGCCAGCAGCTTAGGTCAGCTCGGGGGCCAAGAGACCCAGTACTTC. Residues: CASSLGQLGGQETQYF.

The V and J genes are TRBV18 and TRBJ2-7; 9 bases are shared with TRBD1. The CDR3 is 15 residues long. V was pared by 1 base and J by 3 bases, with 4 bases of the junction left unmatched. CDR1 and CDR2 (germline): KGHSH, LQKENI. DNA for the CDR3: TGTGCCAGCTCACCACAGGGGACAGGGAGCTACGAGCAGTACTTC. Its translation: CASSPQGTGSYEQYF.

CDR3 in amino acids: CASSTSSGWEAKVYEQFF. CDR3 nucleotide sequence: TGTGCCAGCAGCACCTCATCGGGGTGGGAAGCTAAGGTATATGAGCAGTTCTTC. The chain carries TRBV7-6 and TRBJ2-1; D perhaps matches TRBD2 (5 bases). Germline assignment: CDR1 SGHVS and CDR2 FNYEAQ. This CDR3 region has 18 residues. V was trimmed by 5 bases and J by 8 bases, leaving 28 bases between them.

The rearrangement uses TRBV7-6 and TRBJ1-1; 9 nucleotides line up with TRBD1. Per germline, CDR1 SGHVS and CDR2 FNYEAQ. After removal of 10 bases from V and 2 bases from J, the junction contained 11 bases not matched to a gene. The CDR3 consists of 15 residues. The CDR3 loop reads CAIQLQGAENTEAFF. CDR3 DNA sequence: TGTGCCATCCAACTACAGGGGGCTGAAAACACTGAAGCTTTCTTT. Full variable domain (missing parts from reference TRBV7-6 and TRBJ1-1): GAGVSQSPRYKVTKRGQDVALRCDPISGHVSLYWYRQALGQGPEFLTYFNYEAQQDKSGLPNDRFSAERPEGSISTLTIQRTEQRDSAMYRCAIQLQGAENTEAFFGQGTRLTVV.

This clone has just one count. CDR3: CASSQGQSNQPQHF. The CDR3 coding sequence is TGTGCCAGCAGTCAGGGACAGAGCAATCAGCCCCAGCATTTT. The chain links TRBV28 to TRBJ1-5; 7 nucleotides align to TRBD1. Germline V gives CDR1 MDHEN, CDR2 SYDVKM. This CDR3 is built from 14 residues. The ends lost 5 bases at V and 1 base at J; junction bases unmatched: 2.

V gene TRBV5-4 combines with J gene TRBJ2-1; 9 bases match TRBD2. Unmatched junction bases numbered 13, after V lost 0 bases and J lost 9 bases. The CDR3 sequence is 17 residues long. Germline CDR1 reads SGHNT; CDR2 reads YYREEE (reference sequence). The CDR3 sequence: CASSLGGGGGAIVEQFF. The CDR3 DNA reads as TGTGCCAGCAGCTTGGGGGGTGGCGGGGGGGCCATAGTTGAGCAGTTCTTC.

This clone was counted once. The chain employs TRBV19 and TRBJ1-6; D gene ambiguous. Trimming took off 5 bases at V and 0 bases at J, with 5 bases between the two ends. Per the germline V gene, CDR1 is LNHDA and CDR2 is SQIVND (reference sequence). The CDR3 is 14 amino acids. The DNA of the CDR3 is TGTGCCAGTAGTTACAGCTCCTATAATTCACCCCTCCACTTT. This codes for CASSYSSYNSPLHF. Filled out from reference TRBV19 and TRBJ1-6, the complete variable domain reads DGGITQSPKYLFRKEGQNVTLSCEQNLNHDAMYWYRQDPGQGLRLIYYSQIVNDFQKGDIAEGYSVSREKKESFPLTVTSAQKNPTAFYLCASSYSSYNSPLHFGNGTRLTVT.

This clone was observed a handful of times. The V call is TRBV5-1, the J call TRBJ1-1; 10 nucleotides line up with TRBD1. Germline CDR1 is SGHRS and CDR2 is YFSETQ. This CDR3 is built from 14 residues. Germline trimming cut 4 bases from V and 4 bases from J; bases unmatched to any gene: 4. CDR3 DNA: TGCGCCAGCAGCACGAGGACAGGGGGCACTGAAGCTTTCTTT. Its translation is CASSTRTGGTEAFF. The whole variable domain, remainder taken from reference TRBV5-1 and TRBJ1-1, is KAGVTQTPRYLIKTRGQQVTLSCSPISGHRSVSWYQQTPGQGLQFLFEYFSETQRNKGNFPGRFSGRQFSNSRSEMNVSTLELGDSALYLCASSTRTGGTEAFFGQGTRLTVV.

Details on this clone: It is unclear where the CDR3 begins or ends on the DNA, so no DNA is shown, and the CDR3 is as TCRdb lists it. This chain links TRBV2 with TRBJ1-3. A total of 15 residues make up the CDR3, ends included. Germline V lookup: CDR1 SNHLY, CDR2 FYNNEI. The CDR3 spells CASSSSGQNVNTIYF.